Here is one T cell receptor beta chain with its context. Antigen unknown. At the Johns Hopkins FTIC core, DNA taken from cultured CD4+ T cells was sequenced by way of the Oncomine TCR Beta short-read assay. Each CDR3 protein gets one entry after TCRdb re-called the PCR reads with MiXCR. The data show around 4,400 distinct CDR3 sequences, with more than 75% seen just once and approximately 17% held by the top ten. The CDR3 is made up of 19 amino acids. V lost 0 bases, J lost 0 bases, and 20 bases lay in between. Germline CDR1 is MNHNS and CDR2 is SASEGT. The treatment denotes: approximately nine-day PBMC culture with coronavirus spike peptide pools or control peptides (ViraFEST assay). Negative-selection isolation of CD4+ T cells was performed after around eleven days of culture. This sample is drawn from a study of vaccination and CD4 T cells after COVID-19. Looking at the study overall: Each of the control cultures got a CEFX pool, an HIV-1 Nef pool, or no peptide.

This rearrangement joins TRBV6-1 to TRBJ1-2; no reliable D call. The specimen was CD4+ T cells from blood, cultured in vitro. The TCR sequence derives from a human donor who had recovered from COVID-19. The CDR3 sequence is CASSEAERLWMIANYGYTF. The CDR3 nucleotides read TGTGCCAGCAGTGAAGCTGAGAGGCTTTGGATGATAGCTAACTATGGCTACACCTTC.